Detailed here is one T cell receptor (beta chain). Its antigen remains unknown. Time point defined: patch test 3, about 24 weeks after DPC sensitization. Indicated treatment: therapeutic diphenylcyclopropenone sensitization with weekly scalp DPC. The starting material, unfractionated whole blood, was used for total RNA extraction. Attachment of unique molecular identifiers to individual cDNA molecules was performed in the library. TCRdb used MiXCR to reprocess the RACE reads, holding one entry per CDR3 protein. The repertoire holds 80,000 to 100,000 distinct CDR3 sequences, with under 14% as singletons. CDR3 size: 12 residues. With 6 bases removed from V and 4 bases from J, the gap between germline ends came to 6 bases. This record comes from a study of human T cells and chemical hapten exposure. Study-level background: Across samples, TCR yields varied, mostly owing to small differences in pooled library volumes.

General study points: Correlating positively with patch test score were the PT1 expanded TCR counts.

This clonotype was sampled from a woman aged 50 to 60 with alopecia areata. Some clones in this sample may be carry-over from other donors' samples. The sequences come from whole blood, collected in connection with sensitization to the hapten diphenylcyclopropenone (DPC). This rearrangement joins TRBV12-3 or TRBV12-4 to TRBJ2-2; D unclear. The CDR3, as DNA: TGTGCCAGCAGCACTATCACCGGGGAGCTGTTTTTT. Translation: CASSTITGELFF.